This entry lists 7 T cell receptor beta chains sequenced from one sample in a study of technical replicates of blood from several donors. The method was immunoSEQ multiplex PCR; TCRdb's version includes in-frame clones alone and lacks a portion of them. The sample contains some 80,000 clones, 90% to 95% of which appear only once. Material for sequencing was T cells isolated from PBMCs. Receptors originate from a human donor in good health.

The V gene is TRBV30, the J gene TRBJ1-1, with D possibly being TRBD1 (5 bases). CDR3 length equals 12 residues. Looked up from germline, CDR1 is GTSNPN and CDR2 is SVGIG (reference sequence). V shed 3 bases and J shed 9 bases, with 14 bases lying between them. CDR3 sequence: CAWRGTPGKAFF. The CDR3 nucleotides read TGTGCCTGGAGGGGGACTCCTGGAAAAGCTTTCTTT.

The gene calls are TRBV4-3 and TRBJ2-2; D is undetermined. With 4 bases removed from V and 5 bases from J, the gap between germline ends came to 20 bases. Germline V gives CDR1 LGHNA, CDR2 YSLEER. This CDR3 contains 17 residues. The CDR3 is CASSRPSDLFSTGELFF. The DNA for the CDR3 is TGCGCCAGCAGCCGCCCAAGCGACCTCTTCTCTACCGGGGAGCTGTTTTTT.

The chain couples TRBV28 to TRBJ2-7, with TRBD2 as a possible D gene (6 bases). The V gene's germline CDR1 is MDHEN and CDR2 SYDVKM. This CDR3 is 17 amino acids long. V was cut by 1 base and J by 5 bases, with 21 bases left in between. The CDR3 protein is CASSLSWMVGGRNEQYF. For the CDR3, the DNA is TGTGCCAGCAGTTTATCTTGGATGGTGGGAGGTAGGAACGAGCAGTACTTC.

The chain recombines TRBV11-3 with TRBJ1-1; D is unresolved. V was trimmed by 1 base and J by 1 base, leaving 13 bases between them. Germline V gene data show CDR1 as SGHNT and CDR2 as YENEEA. The length of the CDR3 is 16 residues. The CDR3 DNA reads TGTGCCAGCAGCTTAGGTTATGTAGAAGAGAACACTGAAGCTTTCTTT. Its translation: CASSLGYVEENTEAFF.

V is TRBV19 and J is TRBJ1-5, with D possibly matching TRBD1 (5 bases). Germline V lookup: CDR1 LNHDA, CDR2 SQIVND (reference sequence). The CDR3 has 15 amino acids. V was cut by 1 base and J by 0 bases, with 7 bases left in between. The CDR3: CASSIAGPSNQPQHF. In DNA, the CDR3 is TGTGCCAGTAGTATAGCAGGGCCTAGCAATCAGCCCCAGCATTTT.

The chain has TRBV27 and TRBJ1-1; 10 bases match TRBD1. V lost 5 bases, J lost 6 bases, and 3 bases stayed unmatched. CDR3 length equals 13 residues. The V gene's germline CDR1 is MNHEY and CDR2 SMNVEV (reference sequence). The CDR3 sequence is CASSRTGGAEAFF. CDR3 DNA: TGTGCCAGCAGTAGGACAGGGGGAGCTGAAGCTTTCTTT.

The rearrangement links TRBV9 to TRBJ2-1; D is unclear. Germline loops: CDR1 SGDLS, CDR2 YYNGEE. This CDR3 is built from 12 residues. Trimming left V 5 bases short and J 8 bases short, with 11 bases between. The CDR3 coding sequence is TGTGCCAGCAGGGATTCTAGTGATGAGCAGTTCTTC. Residues: CASRDSSDEQFF. The entire variable domain, with the rest obtained from reference TRBV9 and TRBJ2-1, is as follows: DSGVTQTPKHLITATGQRVTLRCSPRSGDLSVYWYQQSLDQGLQFLIQYYNGEERAKGNILERFSAQQFPDLHSELNLSSLELGDSALYFCASRDSSDEQFFGPGTRLTVL.